The 32 T cell receptor beta chains below were found in one sample sequenced in a study of blood T cell repertoires in COVID-19. The data were produced by immunoSEQ multiplex PCR, yet TCRdb's version contains in-frame clones alone and is incomplete. The data hold about 330,000 clones, with around 90% observed a single time. The sample comprised peripheral blood. Receptors were obtained from a man younger than 45 with COVID-19, enrolled during active disease.

The chain recombines TRBV7-2 with TRBJ2-1, with 10 nucleotides matching TRBD2. There are 15 residues in the CDR3. V trimming: 3 bases; J trimming: 2 bases; junction bases outside the gene matches: 1. Germline loops: CDR1 SGHTA, CDR2 FQGNSA. CDR3 sequence reads: CASSFLAGAYNEQFF. CDR3 sequence (DNA): TGTGCCAGCAGCTTTCTAGCGGGAGCCTACAATGAGCAGTTCTTC.

This chain joins TRBV6-2 or TRBV6-3 and TRBJ1-1, with 7 bases fitting TRBD1. Germline V lookup: CDR1 MNHEY, CDR2 SVGEGT. CDR3 length: 16 residues. V shed 4 bases and J 2 bases; nucleotides not matched to a gene: 10. In DNA, the CDR3 is TGTGCCAGCAGTTCGCGACAGGGACGAGTTAACACTGAAGCTTTCTTT. Its translation: CASSSRQGRVNTEAFF.

The rearrangement links TRBV6-6 to TRBJ2-3; no clear D. Per germline, CDR1 MNHNY and CDR2 SVGAGI (reference sequence). The CDR3 is made up of 14 amino acids. The V end lost 2 bases, the J end lost 2 bases, and 8 bases lay between the germline ends. Written as DNA, the CDR3 is TGTGCCAGCAGTTACCTCACTGTCACAGATACGCAGTATTTT. This gives the protein CASSYLTVTDTQYF.

The chain links TRBV2 to TRBJ2-2, with 7 positions matching TRBD2. The germline V gene has CDR1 SNHLY and CDR2 FYNNEI. V trimming: 6 bases; J trimming: 7 bases; junction bases outside the gene matches: 14. The CDR3 totals 16 residues. The chain's CDR3 is CASRDLSGTTYGELFF. The CDR3 DNA is TGTGCCAGCAGGGACCTTTCCGGGACTACTTACGGGGAGCTGTTTTTT.

This chain uses TRBV12-5 with TRBJ1-5; D possibly corresponds to TRBD1 (6 bases). Germline V gene data show CDR1 as LGHNT and CDR2 as FRNRAP. This CDR3 region has 15 residues. Trimming removed 1 base at V and 4 bases at J, with 11 bases between. For the CDR3, the DNA is TGTGCTAGTGGTTTGGGACAGGCGACGAATCAGCCCCAGCATTTT. Translating gives CASGLGQATNQPQHF.

This clone came up once. Its ends do not fully match the called genes, so a read error is possible. The chain is built from TRBV7-9 and TRBJ2-1; a possible D gene is TRBD2 (6 bases). Germline-derived CDR1 and CDR2 are SEHNR and FQNEAQ (reference sequence). The CDR3 is 15 amino acids. The chain's CDR3 is CASSLTRDSNNEQFF. The CDR3 nucleotides read TGTGCCAGCAGCTTAACACGGGACTCCAACAATGAGCAGTTCTTC.

The V and J genes are TRBV2 and TRBJ2-3; D is uncertain. This CDR3 comprises 17 residues. The V end lost 5 bases, the J end lost 2 bases, and 20 bases lay between the germline ends. Germline V gives CDR1 SNHLY, CDR2 FYNNEI. CDR3 sequence (DNA): TGTGCCAGCAGTATCCTCGACAATCCTACTTTCACAGATACGCAGTATTTT. It translates to CASSILDNPTFTDTQYF.

The chain is built from TRBV6-5 and TRBJ2-5; 11 nucleotides agree with TRBD2. From germline, CDR1 is MNHEY and CDR2 SVGAGI. The CDR3 extends over 15 amino acids. The ends lost 4 bases at V and 1 base at J; junction bases unmatched: 2. This CDR3 reads CASSFTSGSQETQYF. For the CDR3, the DNA is TGTGCCAGCAGTTTTACTAGCGGGAGCCAAGAGACCCAGTACTTC.

The chain is built from TRBV28 and TRBJ2-6; D is unclear. Trimming removed 2 bases from V and 0 bases from J, with 8 bases in between. The CDR3 extends over 16 amino acids. Germline CDR1 MDHEN, CDR2 SYDVKM. The CDR3 nucleotides are TGTGCCAGCAGTTTAGTTCTAGTCTCTGGGGCCAACGTCCTGACTTTC. Protein: CASSLVLVSGANVLTF.

Turning to this clone: In the same sample, other DNA sequences code for this CDR3. The chain uses TRBV7-2 and TRBJ1-5; TRBD1 is a possible D gene (6 bases). The germline gives CDR1 SGHTA, CDR2 FQGNSA. The ends were cut back, 5 bases at V and 4 bases at J, with 15 bases in the middle. This CDR3 is built from 15 residues. CDR3 protein: CASSPQQGLNQPQHF. The CDR3 nucleotides read TGTGCCAGCAGCCCGCAACAGGGTTTAAATCAGCCCCAGCATTTT.

Regarding this clone: The junction and the germline gene differ at one end; a read error may be behind it. This chain uses TRBV7-8 with TRBJ1-1; TRBD1 agrees at 9 bases. Germline CDR1 is SGHVS and CDR2 is FQNEAQ. The CDR3 sequence is 14 residues long. As DNA, the CDR3 is TGTGCCAGCAGCTTAGGAGGACAGGGGTTGAGAGCTGTCTTT. It translates to CASSLGGQGLRAVF.

The V and J genes are TRBV7-6 and TRBJ2-7, with 12 bases fitting TRBD1. The trim removed 1 base at V and 1 base at J, leaving 2 bases unmatched. CDR1 SGHVS and CDR2 FNYEAQ come from the germline V gene. This CDR3 is 16 amino acids long. CDR3 loop: CASSLGDRGPSYEQYF. As DNA, the CDR3 is TGTGCCAGCAGCTTAGGGGACAGGGGGCCTTCCTACGAGCAGTACTTC.

V gene TRBV6-5 combines with J gene TRBJ2-2; possibly TRBD2 for D (6 bases). Germline CDR1 and CDR2: MNHEY and SVGAGI. V was trimmed by 4 bases and J by 5 bases, leaving 17 bases between them. The CDR3 length is 16 residues. The CDR3 DNA sequence: TGTGCCAGCAGTTCTCGTCCGGGACTCTCAACCGGGGAGCTGTTTTTT. It specifies CASSSRPGLSTGELFF.

This clone was seen only a few times. The V call is TRBV29-1, the J call TRBJ2-1; 9 bases fit TRBD1. Germline V gives CDR1 SQVTM, CDR2 ANQGSEA. The CDR3 consists of 14 residues. V lost 6 bases, J lost 4 bases, and 7 bases stayed unmatched. The CDR3 spells CSVGDRGDYNEQFF. CDR3 sequence (DNA): TGCAGCGTAGGCGACAGGGGGGATTACAATGAGCAGTTCTTC.

This chain connects TRBV4-3 to TRBJ2-7; 10 nucleotides line up with TRBD2. With 4 bases clipped from V and 5 bases from J, the junction kept 8 bases outside the gene matches. CDR1 LGHNA and CDR2 YSLEER come from the germline V gene. This CDR3 contains 15 residues. In DNA, the CDR3 is TGCGCCAGCAGCCGCCTTTACGGGACTAGCGACGAGCAGTACTTC. Amino acid sequence: CASSRLYGTSDEQYF.

The chain combines TRBV4-3 with TRBJ1-1; D remains unclear. This CDR3 is built from 16 residues. With 3 bases removed from V and 3 bases from J, the gap between germline ends came to 17 bases. CDR1 is LGHNA, CDR2 YSLEER, per germline. Here the CDR3 DNA reads TGCGCCAGCAGCCAGGTATTCGGGCCCGGGGACACTGAAGCTTTCTTT. Translating it yields CASSQVFGPGDTEAFF.

This clone was counted only a few times. The chain is built from TRBV5-4 and TRBJ1-2; 9 bases match TRBD1. V lost 0 bases, J lost 4 bases, and 1 base stayed unmatched. CDR1 and CDR2 from the germline V gene are SGHNT and YYREEE (reference sequence). This CDR3 spans 14 amino acids. CDR3 loop: CASSLEQGAYGYTF. Here the CDR3 DNA reads TGTGCCAGCAGCTTGGAACAGGGGGCCTATGGCTACACCTTC.

CDR3 sequence (DNA): TGTGCCAGCAGCTTGGCCGGGTCAGATACGCAGTATTTT. This codes for CASSLAGSDTQYF. The chain joins TRBV5-4 to TRBJ2-3; D is unclear. This CDR3 contains 13 residues. V was shortened by 0 bases and J by 4 bases, with 6 bases between the two germline ends. Germline values: CDR1 SGHNT, CDR2 YYREEE (reference sequence).

The V gene is TRBV19, the J gene TRBJ1-1; 7 bases map to TRBD1. The J segment lost 1 base and the V segment lost 2 bases, leaving 1 base of the junction unmatched. Germline V gene sequence: CDR1 LNHDA, CDR2 SQIVND (reference sequence). This CDR3 has 14 residues. The CDR3 DNA sequence: TGTGCCAGTAGTATACAGGGGGAGAACACTGAAGCTTTCTTT. Translating gives CASSIQGENTEAFF.

This clone was recorded once. The chain has TRBV3-1 (or the pseudogene TRBV3-2) and TRBJ1-2; D is uncertain. Trimming left V 1 base short and J 2 bases short, with 5 bases between. The germline CDR1 and CDR2 sequences are LGHDT and YNNKEL (reference sequence). This CDR3 is 13 amino acids long. The CDR3 spells CASSQALNYGYTF. Here the CDR3 DNA reads TGTGCCAGCAGCCAAGCACTCAACTATGGCTACACCTTC.

The rearrangement links TRBV27 to TRBJ2-1, with TRBD1 as a possible D gene (5 bases). Trimming removed 8 bases from V and 8 bases from J, with 16 bases in between. Germline V CDR1 and CDR2: MNHEY, SMNVEV (reference sequence). This CDR3 region has 13 residues. The CDR3 DNA is TGTGCCAGCGCCGCGCAGGGTCGAGATGAGCAGTTCTTC. Translated: CASAAQGRDEQFF.

V is TRBV5-6 and J is TRBJ2-3, with 7 bases that match TRBD2. The length of the CDR3 is 16 residues. Germline CDR1 and CDR2: SGHDT and YYEEEE. With 5 bases clipped from V and 0 bases from J, the junction kept 9 bases outside the gene matches. CDR3 nucleotide sequence: TGTGCCAGCAGAGCACCTAGCGGAGCTAGCACAGATACGCAGTATTTT. Amino acid sequence: CASRAPSGASTDTQYF. Using reference TRBV5-6 and TRBJ2-3 for the parts outside the CDR3, the full variable domain is DAGVTQSPTHLIKTRGQQVTLRCSPKSGHDTVSWYQQALGQGPQFIFQYYEEEERQRGNFPDRFSGHQFPNYSSELNVNALLLGDSALYLCASRAPSGASTDTQYFGPGTRLTVL.

The J gene is TRBJ2-1, the V gene TRBV28; D may be TRBD2 (7 bases). V lost 5 bases, J lost 9 bases, and 17 bases lay in between. Germline V gives CDR1 MDHEN, CDR2 SYDVKM. This CDR3 is built from 14 residues. The CDR3 sequence is CASSIQGGVSEQFF. CDR3 in DNA: TGTGCCAGCAGTATTCAAGGGGGGGTCAGTGAGCAGTTCTTC.

This chain joins TRBV29-1 and TRBJ2-2; TRBD2 is a possible D gene (5 bases). The CDR3 spans 15 residues. Looked up from germline, CDR1 is SQVTM and CDR2 is ANQGSEA. V was clipped by 5 bases and J by 4 bases, with 17 bases between them. The CDR3 here is CSVKALGGLTGELFF. DNA for the CDR3: TGCAGCGTTAAGGCCCTTGGCGGGCTCACCGGGGAGCTGTTTTTT.

The genes are TRBV7-2 and TRBJ1-6; D gene ambiguous. The ends were cut back, 0 bases at V and 5 bases at J, with 5 bases in the middle. The CDR3 is 14 amino acids. CDR1 is SGHTA, CDR2 FQGNSA, per germline. DNA of the CDR3: TGTGCCAGCAGCTTAGCCAGAAATAATTCACCCCTCCACTTT. The encoded protein is CASSLARNNSPLHF.

V is TRBV7-2 and J is TRBJ2-7; possibly TRBD1 for D (5 bases). Germline V gives CDR1 SGHTA, CDR2 FQGNSA. V was cut by 2 bases and J by 2 bases, with 13 bases left in between. This CDR3 has 15 amino acids. CDR3: CASSLSRMGPYEQYF. CDR3 DNA sequence: TGTGCCAGCAGCTTAAGTAGAATGGGGCCCTACGAGCAGTACTTC. The whole variable domain, filled in from reference TRBV7-2 and TRBJ2-7, reads GAGVSQSPSNKVTEKGKDVELRCDPISGHTALYWYRQSLGQGLEFLIYFQGNSAPDKSGLPSDRFSAERTGGSVSTLTIQRTQQEDSAVYLCASSLSRMGPYEQYFGPGTRLTVT.

The chain has TRBV7-2 and TRBJ1-5; 7 nucleotides agree with TRBD1. CDR3 length equals 13 residues. The germline V gene has CDR1 SGHTA and CDR2 FQGNSA. Trimming took 5 bases from V and 5 from J; bases not matched to a gene: 3. Here the CDR3 reads CASSRDRDQPQHF. CDR3 bases: TGTGCCAGCAGCAGGGACAGAGATCAGCCCCAGCATTTT.

The rearrangement joins TRBV4-2 to TRBJ1-4, with D uncertain. Germline values: CDR1 LGHNA, CDR2 YNFKEQ. This CDR3 is 16 amino acids long. V was clipped by 4 bases and J by 7 bases, with 19 bases between them. CDR3 DNA: TGTGCCAGCAGCCGCCTAACGAGGGAGAGAGGTGAAAAACTGTTTTTT. Protein: CASSRLTRERGEKLFF.

The chain carries TRBV5-1 and TRBJ1-1, with D possibly TRBD1 on 6 matching bases. Germline CDR1 SGHRS, CDR2 YFSETQ. The length of the CDR3 is 15 residues. V was trimmed by 0 bases and J by 1 base, leaving 10 bases between them. The CDR3 nucleotides read TGCGCCAGCAGCTTGGCCGGGACACGGAACACTGAAGCTTTCTTT. Residues: CASSLAGTRNTEAFF. Combining the CDR3 with reference TRBV5-1 and TRBJ1-1 gives the whole variable domain KAGVTQTPRYLIKTRGQQVTLSCSPISGHRSVSWYQQTPGQGLQFLFEYFSETQRNKGNFPGRFSGRQFSNSRSEMNVSTLELGDSALYLCASSLAGTRNTEAFFGQGTRLTVV.

This chain links TRBV11-2 with TRBJ1-5, with D hard to call. Germline V gene data show CDR1 as SGHAT and CDR2 as FQNNGV. The V end lost 2 bases, the J end lost 3 bases, and 5 bases lay between the germline ends. This CDR3 contains 13 residues. The CDR3: CASSLSYNQPQHF. The CDR3 nucleotides are TGTGCCAGCAGCTTAAGCTACAATCAGCCCCAGCATTTT.

This chain uses TRBV24-1 with TRBJ1-2; 7 bases match TRBD1. This CDR3 is built from 14 residues. After removal of 4 bases from V and 8 bases from J, the junction contained 9 bases not matched to a gene. Germline V gene lookup returns CDR1 KGHDR and CDR2 SFDVKD. This chain's CDR3 is CATSDRTGVRGYTF. The CDR3 DNA sequence: TGTGCCACCAGTGACCGTACAGGGGTGAGAGGCTACACCTTC.

The V and J genes are TRBV27 and TRBJ1-4; D perhaps matches TRBD1 (6 bases). The V gene's germline CDR1 is MNHEY and CDR2 SMNVEV (reference sequence). The CDR3 extends over 17 amino acids. Trimming cost V 0 bases and J 6 bases, with 17 bases left between them. The CDR3 DNA is TGTGCCAGCAGTTTATCGATGCGTATGGGGGCGGATGAAAAACTGTTTTTT. It is translated as CASSLSMRMGADEKLFF.